This TCR beta chain was recorded in a study of molecular identifiers for immune sequencing clone quantification. Study observations and caveats: Clones that had above 20 RNA copies took up over 97% of effector molecules but under 1% in naive cells. Barcode collisions between identical TCR molecules could shrink estimates of highly expanded clone sizes.

This CDR3 spans 13 amino acids. From germline, CDR1 is SGHTA and CDR2 FQGNSA. V lost 2 bases to trimming and J lost 5 bases, with 10 bases between them. It was with previously described methods and listed TCR primers that bulk TCR libraries were made. In TCRdb, the PCR reads were re-called with MiXCR into one record per CDR3 protein. Among about 500,000 distinct CDR3 sequences listed, about 25% were seen once. This clonotype was found a few times. Its matching antigen is unknown. Possible read error: a much larger clone is one base away. This sequence joins TRBV7-2 and TRBJ2-7; no firm D call. The clonotype was recovered from a human donor in good health. Some libraries in this study had Jurkat cell RNA spiked in. Sequencing was carried out using naive CD8+ T cells from blood, with Jurkat cell RNA spiked in. Stated subset: FACS-sorted CD8+CD4-CCR7+CD45RA+ naive T cells. CDR3 in DNA: TGTGCCAGCAGCTTAACCCGTGCCAACGAGCAGTACTTC. This sequence encodes CASSLTRANEQYF.